This TCR beta chain was sequenced in a study of T cell changes during pregnancy in multiple sclerosis. Only in-frame clones appear in the TCRdb table, and some are missing; sequencing was by immunoSEQ multiplex PCR. The sample includes about 20,000 clones, around 87% of them seen just once. This CDR3 is built from 14 residues. The germline gives CDR1 SEHNR, CDR2 FQNEAQ (reference sequence). V shed 4 bases and J 4 bases; nucleotides not matched to a gene: 2. The gene calls are TRBV7-9 and TRBJ2-7; 12 bases align to TRBD2. This clonotype was obtained from a female donor in good health, enrolled as a control in a pregnancy study. The material sequenced was CD8+ T cells from peripheral blood mononuclear cells, taken in the third trimester of pregnancy. In DNA form, the CDR3 reads TGTGCCAGCAGCTCGACTAGCGGGGGTTACGAGCAGTACTTC. Translation: CASSSTSGGYEQYF.